This T cell receptor beta chain was documented in a study of technical replicates of blood from several donors. The method was immunoSEQ multiplex PCR; TCRdb's version includes in-frame clones alone and lacks a portion of them. The sample carries tens of thousands of clones, approximately 98% recorded once. The CDR3 length is 13 residues. Germline CDR1 MNHEY, CDR2 SVGAGI. V lost 6 bases and J 7 bases, leaving 13 bases between the germline ends. The sample was T cells isolated from PBMCs. This clonotype originated in a human donor in good health. The chain links TRBV6-5 to TRBJ1-5; no clear D gene. The CDR3 region is CASRPVTGQPQHF. The CDR3 bases are TGTGCCAGCAGGCCAGTTACGGGACAGCCCCAGCATTTT.